This entry lists 23 T cell receptor beta chains sequenced from one sample in a study of blood T cell repertoires in COVID-19. Produced via immunoSEQ multiplex PCR; TCRdb's table is partial and in-frame only. There are tens of thousands of clones in the sample; roughly 90% occur only once, and roughly 2.2% lies in the top ten. The material sequenced was peripheral blood. The source of these receptors is a man between 50 and 59 years old with active COVID-19.

The rearrangement joins TRBV2 to TRBJ1-6, with D tentatively TRBD1 (6 bases). The ends were cut back, 4 bases at V and 9 bases at J, with 10 bases in the middle. This CDR3 has 13 amino acids. In germline, CDR1 is SNHLY, CDR2 FYNNEI. This CDR3 is CASSATQGSPLHF. CDR3 sequence (DNA): TGTGCCAGCAGTGCAACACAGGGTTCACCCCTCCACTTT.

V gene TRBV11-2 combines with J gene TRBJ2-5; weak D call: TRBD2 (6 bases). The length of the CDR3 is 14 residues. V was pared by 5 bases and J by 5 bases, with 15 bases between. The V gene's germline CDR1 is SGHAT and CDR2 FQNNGV. CDR3 region: CASSPPWSGETQYF. The DNA for the CDR3 is TGTGCCAGCAGCCCTCCTTGGAGCGGGGAGACCCAGTACTTC.

The chain joins TRBV11-2 to TRBJ2-2; 9 bases are shared with TRBD1. The germline gives CDR1 SGHAT, CDR2 FQNNGV. Trimming removed 3 bases from V and 1 base from J; junction bases left unmatched: 0. The CDR3 has 15 amino acids. DNA of the CDR3: TGTGCCAGCAGCTTGGGACAGGGGAACACCGGGGAGCTGTTTTTT. It codes for CASSLGQGNTGELFF.

This rearrangement joins TRBV6-5 to TRBJ2-7, with D perhaps TRBD2 (6 bases). Trimming pared 7 bases from V and 4 bases from J, leaving 17 bases between. In germline, CDR1 is MNHEY, CDR2 SVGAGI. This CDR3 is 14 amino acids long. CDR3 coding DNA: TGTGCCAGCATAAGGGACGGTGGAGGGTACGAGCAGTACTTC. Protein product: CASIRDGGGYEQYF.

In regard to this clone: Different DNA sequences within this sample yield the same CDR3. This chain connects TRBV6-5 to TRBJ1-3; 8 positions match TRBD1. Per germline, CDR1 MNHEY and CDR2 SVGAGI. The V and J ends lost 5 bases and 3 bases, in that order; junction bases with no gene match: 3. The CDR3 runs 14 residues. In DNA form, the CDR3 reads TGTGCCAGCAGTCGACAGGGGAGTGGAAACACCATATATTTT. Protein: CASSRQGSGNTIYF.

J is TRBJ2-5 and V is TRBV7-9; D call uncertain. Trimming pared 5 bases from V and 5 bases from J, leaving 12 bases between. This CDR3 comprises 13 residues. CDR1 and CDR2 from the germline V gene are SEHNR and FQNEAQ (reference sequence). This chain's CDR3 is CASSLDSYETQYF. CDR3 sequence (DNA): TGTGCCAGCAGCCTGGATAGCTATGAGACCCAGTACTTC.

J is TRBJ1-5 and V is TRBV5-5, with D possibly matching TRBD1 (6 bases). The V gene's germline CDR1 is SGHKS and CDR2 YYEKEE (reference sequence). CDR3 length: 13 residues. V was cut by 4 bases and J by 4 bases, with 9 bases left in between. The CDR3 DNA is TGTGCCAGCAGCCCTCAGGGGAATCAGCCCCAGCATTTT. Translation gives CASSPQGNQPQHF.

This clone was observed a single time. The chain carries TRBV11-2 and TRBJ1-5; 8 bases map to TRBD1. Germline CDR1 reads SGHAT; CDR2 reads FQNNGV. The ends lost 2 bases at V and 7 bases at J; junction bases unmatched: 7. CDR3 size: 15 residues. The CDR3 DNA sequence: TGTGCCAGCAGCTTAACCGGACAGGGCGGACAGCCCCAGCATTTT. Its protein is CASSLTGQGGQPQHF.

V usage is TRBV30 and J usage is TRBJ2-7, with TRBD2 matching 10 bases. V lost 8 bases, J lost 0 bases, and 22 bases stayed unmatched. The CDR3 extends over 19 amino acids. CDR1 and CDR2 from the germline V gene are GTSNPN and SVGIG (reference sequence). The CDR3 protein is CAHSGGLAGDLLNSYEQYF. The CDR3 DNA sequence: TGTGCCCACTCAGGAGGGCTAGCGGGAGATCTTCTGAACTCCTACGAGCAGTACTTC.

J is TRBJ2-1 and V is TRBV10-3; 7 positions agree with TRBD1. J lost 4 bases, V lost 7 bases, and 7 bases had no gene match. Germline V gene lookup returns CDR1 ENHRY and CDR2 SYGVKD. The CDR3 has 14 residues. CDR3 sequence reads: CAITQGEGYNEQFF. In DNA, the CDR3 is TGTGCCATCACCCAGGGGGAAGGGTACAATGAGCAGTTCTTC.

The chain links TRBV12-5 to TRBJ1-2, with D perhaps TRBD1 (5 bases). This CDR3 spans 13 amino acids. V lost 1 base, J lost 8 bases, and 11 bases lay in between. The germline CDR1 and CDR2 sequences are LGHNT and FRNRAP. In DNA form, the CDR3 reads TGTGCTAGTGGTTTGGAGGGGTTCGGCGGCTACACCTTC. Translating gives CASGLEGFGGYTF.

V is TRBV25-1 and J is TRBJ1-6; a weak D match, TRBD1 (5 bases). The CDR3 has 16 residues. Trimming took 3 bases from V and 10 from J, leaving 19 bases between them. Germline V gene lookup returns CDR1 MGHDK and CDR2 SYGVNS. In DNA form, the CDR3 reads TGTGCCAGCAGTGATCCCCGGTTGGGCGGGGGATCACCCCTCCACTTT. This translates into CASSDPRLGGGSPLHF.

V usage is TRBV2 and J usage is TRBJ1-1; no reliable D call. V was cut by 6 bases and J by 4 bases, with 15 bases left in between. This CDR3 has 14 amino acids. Germline V gene sequence: CDR1 SNHLY, CDR2 FYNNEI. The CDR3 here is CASSALRGLTEAFF. CDR3 nucleotides: TGTGCCAGCAGCGCTCTTCGGGGTCTCACTGAAGCTTTCTTT. The whole variable domain, remainder taken from reference TRBV2 and TRBJ1-1, is EPEVTQTPSHQVTQMGQEVILRCVPISNHLYFYWYRQILGQKVEFLVSFYNNEISEKSEIFDDQFSVERPDGSNFTLKIRSTKLEDSAMYFCASSALRGLTEAFFGQGTRLTVV.

The chain carries TRBV4-2 and TRBJ2-1, with D maybe TRBD1 (6 bases). CDR3 length: 16 amino acids. The V end was cut by 0 bases, the J end by 2 bases, with 11 bases between. CDR1 LGHNA and CDR2 YNFKEQ come from the germline V gene. CDR3 protein: CASSQDLGGAYNEQFF. DNA of the CDR3: TGTGCCAGCAGCCAAGACTTAGGGGGAGCCTACAATGAGCAGTTCTTC.

The J gene is TRBJ1-5, the V gene TRBV19; D remains unclear. CDR1 is LNHDA, CDR2 SQIVND, per germline (reference sequence). This CDR3 is built from 15 residues. The V end was cut by 1 base, the J end by 3 bases, with 10 bases between. CDR3 coding DNA: TGTGCCAGTAGTATAGGCCTGCGGCACAATCAGCCCCAGCATTTT. Translated, it gives CASSIGLRHNQPQHF.

This chain joins TRBV5-1 and TRBJ2-1; 9 nucleotides agree with TRBD2. Germline V gives CDR1 SGHRS, CDR2 YFSETQ. Trimming cost V 4 bases and J 5 bases; bases outside gene matches: 7. The CDR3 has 15 amino acids. DNA for the CDR3: TGCGCCAGCAGCGCAAGCGGGAGGAGGCACAATGAGCAGTTCTTC. Translation gives CASSASGRRHNEQFF.

The V gene is TRBV3-1 (or the pseudogene TRBV3-2), the J gene TRBJ2-2; 10 nucleotides agree with TRBD1. The CDR3 runs 16 residues. Per the germline V gene, CDR1 is LGHDT and CDR2 is YNNKEL (reference sequence). V was pared by 4 bases and J by 2 bases, with 4 bases of the junction left unmatched. CDR3 residues: CASSRRDRGNTGELFF. CDR3 nucleotides: TGTGCCAGCAGCCGCCGGGACAGGGGTAACACCGGGGAGCTGTTTTTT.

V is TRBV5-1 and J is TRBJ2-1; 9 bases agree with TRBD1. Germline CDR1 SGHRS, CDR2 YFSETQ. The V segment lost 7 bases and the J segment 8 bases; nucleotides outside the gene matches: 10. The CDR3 consists of 14 residues. CDR3 in amino acids: CASRPTGGGDEQFF. The CDR3 coding sequence is TGCGCCAGCCGTCCGACAGGGGGAGGCGATGAGCAGTTCTTC. Full variable domain (missing parts from reference TRBV5-1 and TRBJ2-1): KAGVTQTPRYLIKTRGQQVTLSCSPISGHRSVSWYQQTPGQGLQFLFEYFSETQRNKGNFPGRFSGRQFSNSRSEMNVSTLELGDSALYLCASRPTGGGDEQFFGPGTRLTVL.

This chain joins TRBV18 and TRBJ2-2, with D tentatively TRBD1 (5 bases). Trimming took off 6 bases at V and 3 bases at J, with 17 bases between the two ends. This CDR3 comprises 16 residues. CDR1 is KGHSH, CDR2 LQKENI, per germline. DNA of the CDR3: TGTGCCAGCTCCCGTTGGCAGGGTGAGGACACCGGGGAGCTGTTTTTT. This encodes CASSRWQGEDTGELFF.

V usage is TRBV30 and J usage is TRBJ1-2, with 7 bases fitting TRBD1. CDR3 length equals 15 residues. CDR1 is GTSNPN and CDR2 is SVGIG in the germline V gene (reference sequence). V gave up 3 bases and J gave up 2 bases; unmatched junction bases: 9. DNA for the CDR3: TGTGCCTGGAGCCCGGTAGTGGGACAGAACTATGGCTACACCTTC. Amino acid sequence: CAWSPVVGQNYGYTF.

V usage is TRBV5-4 and J usage is TRBJ1-5; D not resolved. Germline V gives CDR1 SGHNT, CDR2 YYREEE (reference sequence). V lost 4 bases to trimming and J lost 6 bases, with 17 bases between them. The CDR3 extends over 15 amino acids. In DNA, the CDR3 is TGTGCCAGCAGCGTCGATGGAGGATTTGCTCAGCCCCAGCATTTT. It codes for CASSVDGGFAQPQHF.

The genes are TRBV5-5 and TRBJ1-4; TRBD1 agrees at 8 bases. Germline CDR1 is SGHKS and CDR2 is YYEKEE (reference sequence). The CDR3 covers 17 residues. V dropped 2 bases and J dropped 8; count of bases not matched to a gene: 14. The CDR3 here is CASSLRAPQGGGEKLFF. The CDR3 nucleotides read TGTGCCAGCAGCTTAAGGGCACCACAGGGGGGAGGCGAAAAACTGTTTTTT. Using reference TRBV5-5 and TRBJ1-4 for the parts outside the CDR3, the full variable domain is DAGVTQSPTHLIKTRGQQVTLRCSPISGHKSVSWYQQVLGQGPQFIFQYYEKEERGRGNFPDRFSARQFPNYSSELNVNALLLGDSALYLCASSLRAPQGGGEKLFFGSGTQLSVL.

The V and J genes are TRBV5-6 and TRBJ1-2, with TRBD1 matching 9 bases. V shed 4 bases, J shed 0 bases, and the junction held 7 bases outside the gene matches. CDR3 length: 16 amino acids. Per germline, CDR1 SGHDT and CDR2 YYEEEE. The CDR3 DNA follows: TGTGCCAGCAGCGAAGGGACAGGGCATTCTAACTATGGCTACACCTTC. This encodes CASSEGTGHSNYGYTF.